The clone carrying this TCR beta chain was recorded many times. What it binds is not known. This sample is part of a study of T cells in Graves' hyperthyroidism and ophthalmopathy. Study as a whole: Peripheral blood specimens were obtained at initial diagnosis, prior to any treatment. General study points: Most clonotypes expanded in the thyroid (above 0.001) were also present in blood.

Template material for amplifying TCR beta CDR3 regions consisted of RNA transcripts. HTBI primers were used for first-round RT-PCR of the TCR CDR3. TCRdb passed the multiplex PCR reads through MiXCR, listing each CDR3 protein once. In the table there are over 250,000 distinct CDR3 sequences, around 13% of which are singletons. Each diagnosis drew on symptoms, thyroxine, TRAb, thyroid ultrasound and orbital computed tomography findings. The germline V gene encodes CDR1 MNHEY and CDR2 SMNVEV (reference sequence). This CDR3 is built from 14 residues. Trimming removed 2 bases at V and 5 bases at J, with 11 bases between.

The receptor's source is a woman aged 40 to 49 with Graves' ophthalmopathy. J is TRBJ2-3 and V is TRBV27; no reliable D call. The sample was blood. CDR3 in DNA: TGTGCCAGCAGTTTAGGCCAGAAAGGAGATACGCAGTATTTT. Translated, it gives CASSLGQKGDTQYF.